This paragraph reports one TCR beta chain. This CDR3 has 13 residues. The V and J ends lost 2 bases and 10 bases respectively, with 11 bases between them. Thyroid surgery was preceded by no treatment in any patient. The entry originates in a study of metastatic and nonmetastatic thyroid tumors. For the study at large: The study looked at repertoires side by side in blood and in tumor or nodule tissue from malignant and benign thyroid patients.

Original methodology: The study built a papillary thyroid cancer distant-metastasis classifier from CDR3 differences across clinicopathological groups. TCRdb ran MiXCR on the PCR reads. The V and J calls were determined by TCRdb, not by the authors. Of tens of thousands of clones listed, about 4% are singletons. The rearrangement uses TRBV12-3 or TRBV12-4 and TRBJ2-2; D is tentatively TRBD1 or TRBD2 (5 bases each). The receptor was derived from a female donor with papillary thyroid cancer or a benign thyroid nodule (not recorded which). Some clones in this sample may be carry-over from other donors' samples. Sequencing was carried out using blood. The CDR3 here is CASSLTGPVELFF. The CDR3 DNA reads as TGTGCCAGCAGTTTAACGGGGCCCGTGGAGCTGTTTTTT.